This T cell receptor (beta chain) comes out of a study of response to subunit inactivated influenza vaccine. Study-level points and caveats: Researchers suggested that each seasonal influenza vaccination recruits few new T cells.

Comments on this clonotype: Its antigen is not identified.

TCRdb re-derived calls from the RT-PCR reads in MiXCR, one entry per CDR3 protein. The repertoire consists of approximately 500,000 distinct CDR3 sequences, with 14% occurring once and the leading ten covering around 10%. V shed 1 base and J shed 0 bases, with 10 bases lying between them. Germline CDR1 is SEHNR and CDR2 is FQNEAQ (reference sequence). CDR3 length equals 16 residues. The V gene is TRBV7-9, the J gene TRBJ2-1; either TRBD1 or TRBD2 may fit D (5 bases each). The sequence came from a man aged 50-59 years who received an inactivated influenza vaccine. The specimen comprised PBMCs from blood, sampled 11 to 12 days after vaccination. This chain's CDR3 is CASSLGRGRSYNEQFF. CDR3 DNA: TGTGCCAGCAGCTTAGGAAGGGGACGCTCCTACAATGAGCAGTTCTTC.